Listed below are T cell receptor beta chains from one sample, sequenced in a study of blood T cells in healthy people across ages. Using its own MiXCR run on the 5' RACE reads, TCRdb lists one record per CDR3 protein. This table holds about 800,000 distinct CDR3 sequences, 58% found once. The specimen sequenced was blood. The receptors originated from a man aged 30 to 45 in good health. Both conserved end residues are trimmed from each CDR3. The order of the fields is V gene, J gene, CDR3 protein.

TRBV6-6	TRBJ1-2	ASRGVEGYGYT
TRBV7-2	TRBJ2-7	ASSLAWDSQPYEQY
TRBV10-3	TRBJ2-7	AISELLAGEIGYEQY
TRBV20-1	TRBJ2-1	SASIGGEGEQF
TRBV7-9	TRBJ2-7	ASSLSQSSYEQY
TRBV6-6	TRBJ1-4	ASNKGATNEKLF
TRBV7-2	TRBJ2-7	ASSLAHLSPPSEQY
TRBV11-1	TRBJ1-4	ASSLTGDPTNEKLF
TRBV29-1	TRBJ1-1	SVIQNTEAF
TRBV30	NA	AWSSPRAGMRNEQY
TRBV27	TRBJ2-1	ASSLEVPSYNEQF
TRBV29-1	TRBJ2-1	SVVPGLASGPYNEQF
TRBV11-1	TRBJ2-2	ASSLMRGTGELF
TRBV7-2	TRBJ2-3	ASSIGLPTTDTQY
TRBV6-2/TRBV6-3	TRBJ2-1	ASTFGLAVSYNEQF
TRBV5-1	TRBJ2-1	ASRSDLTSVFSNEQF
TRBV24-1	TRBJ2-7	ATSIGSSYEQY
TRBV20-1	TRBJ2-1	SARDRLAGGNEQF
TRBV7-2	TRBJ2-1	ASSNAGGEQF
TRBV30	TRBJ1-2	AWSPDSYYGYT
TRBV4-2	TRBJ1-1	ASSQRGREAF
TRBV4-3	TRBJ1-1	ASSQDRTHEAF
TRBV4-2	TRBJ1-2	ASSQVPQTANYGYT
TRBV6-2/TRBV6-3	TRBJ2-2	ASSENSGHSRGELF
TRBV20-1	TRBJ1-2	SARDPGYGYT
TRBV7-9	TRBJ2-3	ASSLSRDTDTQY
TRBV5-1	TRBJ1-1	ASKAEVNTEAF
TRBV20-1	TRBJ2-5	SASGVQETQY
TRBV20-1	TRBJ2-7	SAREQSYEQY